Following are 14 T cell receptor beta chains from one sample sequenced in a study of PD-1 blockade in classical Hodgkin lymphoma. Clones were sequenced by immunoSEQ multiplex PCR, and TCRdb holds only the in-frame ones, with some missing. The sample includes some 95,000 clones, roughly 89% of them seen just once. Every patient was affected by relapse after autologous stem cell transplantation, while exposure to brentuximab vedotin was not uniform. Here the sequenced sample was peripheral blood mononuclear cells (PBMCs), taken before the second cycle of nivolumab. Receptors originate from a human donor with classical Hodgkin lymphoma.

CDR3 coding DNA: TGTGCCAGCAGCGTGCCAAGCGGGGACAGTAAGAGGGGTTCCTACGAGCAGTACTTC. Encoded protein: CASSVPSGDSKRGSYEQYF. This chain joins TRBV7-6 and TRBJ2-7; D assignment may be TRBD1 or TRBD2 (7 bases each). The germline gives CDR1 SGHVS, CDR2 FNYEAQ. V lost 5 bases, J lost 1 base, and 27 bases lay in between. CDR3 length: 19 amino acids.

For the CDR3, the DNA is TGTGCCACCAGCAGAGATTCGACAGGGAATCAGCCCCAGCATTTT. Translation: CATSRDSTGNQPQHF. The chain uses TRBV15 and TRBJ1-5; 7 bases match TRBD1. Germline trimming cut 0 bases from V and 4 bases from J; bases unmatched to any gene: 3. Germline V gene data show CDR1 as LNHNV and CDR2 as YYDKDF (reference sequence). The length of the CDR3 is 15 residues.

V and J are TRBV12-2 and TRBJ1-5. TRBV12-2 constitutes a pseudogene. This CDR3 is 19 amino acids long. CDR3 sequence (DNA): TGTGCAAGTCCCCCCCAGGTTAAGTGCCGGGATAATAACAATCAGCCCCAGCATTTT. It encodes CASPPQVKCRDNNNQPQHF.

The chain recombines TRBV9 with TRBJ2-1; TRBD2 agrees at 9 bases. Germline V gives CDR1 SGDLS, CDR2 YYNGEE. The CDR3 has 18 amino acids. V lost 0 bases to trimming and J lost 2 bases; unmatched junction nucleotides: 9. CDR3 region: CASSVVPLAGFTYNEQFF. In DNA, the CDR3 is TGTGCCAGCAGCGTAGTCCCCCTAGCGGGGTTTACCTACAATGAGCAGTTCTTC.

V and J are TRBV5-8 and TRBJ2-7; weak D call: TRBD2 (5 bases). The V and J ends lost 6 bases and 3 bases respectively, with 16 bases between them. The CDR3 length is 14 residues. Germline loops: CDR1 SGHTS, CDR2 YDEGEE. Written as DNA, the CDR3 is TGTGCCAGCATACCCTACGGGATCTTCTACGAGCAGTACTTC. It yields the protein CASIPYGIFYEQYF. Full variable domain (outside the CDR3, taken from reference TRBV5-8 and TRBJ2-7): EAGVTQSPTHLIKTRGQQATLRCSPISGHTSVYWYQQALGLGLQFLLWYDEGEERNRGNFPPRFSGRQFPNYSSELNVNALELEDSALYLCASIPYGIFYEQYFGPGTRLTVT.

This rearrangement joins TRBV28 to TRBJ2-1; D may match TRBD1 or TRBD2 (6 bases each). This CDR3 spans 12 amino acids. Germline V gene sequence: CDR1 MDHEN, CDR2 SYDVKM. The ends were cut back, 7 bases at V and 5 bases at J, with 9 bases in the middle. This CDR3 reads CASTGGHNEQFF. As DNA, the CDR3 is TGTGCCAGCACTGGGGGGCACAATGAGCAGTTCTTC.

This sequence joins TRBV7-9 and TRBJ2-7, with no clear D. Trimming removed 0 bases at V and 8 bases at J, with 17 bases between. This CDR3 comprises 15 residues. In germline, CDR1 is SEHNR, CDR2 FQNEAQ (reference sequence). The CDR3: CASSLALGLVEQQYF. In DNA form, the CDR3 reads TGTGCCAGCAGCTTAGCGCTGGGTTTAGTAGAACAGCAGTACTTC.

The chain is built from TRBV6-4 and TRBJ2-1; 11 bases map to TRBD2. The CDR3 has 15 residues. The V gene's germline CDR1 is MRHNA and CDR2 SNTAGT. J was trimmed by 8 bases and V by 6 bases; bases with no gene match: 9. The CDR3 protein is CASRPTSGRIHEQFF. In DNA form, the CDR3 reads TGTGCCAGCAGACCCACTAGCGGGAGAATCCATGAGCAGTTCTTC.

The chain couples TRBV29-1 to TRBJ2-7; D unclear. CDR1 SQVTM and CDR2 ANQGSEA come from the germline V gene. Trimming removed 1 base from V and 2 bases from J, with 6 bases in between. CDR3 length: 12 residues. This CDR3 is CSVEGKAYEQYF. The CDR3 DNA sequence: TGCAGCGTTGAAGGGAAAGCCTACGAGCAGTACTTC.

The chain recombines TRBV7-9 with TRBJ2-7; a weak D match, TRBD2 (5 bases). Per the germline V gene, CDR1 is SEHNR and CDR2 is FQNEAQ (reference sequence). V was clipped by 5 bases and J by 6 bases, with 8 bases between them. The CDR3 is made up of 11 amino acids. The CDR3 DNA reads TGTGCCAGCAGCAAGGACTTCGAGCAGTACTTC. Translated: CASSKDFEQYF. Together with reference TRBV7-9 and TRBJ2-7, the CDR3 gives the full variable domain: DTGVSQNPRHKITKRGQNVTFRCDPISEHNRLYWYRQTLGQGPEFLTYFQNEAQLEKSRLLSDRFSAERPKGSFSTLEIQRTEQGDSAMYLCASSKDFEQYFGPGTRLTVT.

CDR3 residues: CASTGQGLTEAFF. CDR3 nucleotide sequence: TGTGCCAGCACCGGACAGGGGCTCACTGAAGCTTTCTTT. This chain uses TRBV7-6 with TRBJ1-1, with 9 bases lining up with TRBD1. CDR1 is SGHVS and CDR2 is FNYEAQ in the germline V gene. Losses at the gene ends were 7 bases for V and 4 bases for J; bases not matched to a gene: 4. This CDR3 has 13 residues.

The chain joins TRBV19 to TRBJ2-7, with D unresolved. V was shortened by 4 bases and J by 0 bases, with 7 bases between the two germline ends. The CDR3 has 13 amino acids. Germline V gene sequence: CDR1 LNHDA, CDR2 SQIVND (reference sequence). Here the CDR3 reads CASSTASSYEQYF. Here the CDR3 DNA reads TGTGCCAGTAGTACTGCGAGCTCCTACGAGCAGTACTTC.

This rearrangement joins TRBV7-9 to TRBJ2-7, with a tentative D call TRBD2 (5 bases). The CDR3 sequence is 16 residues long. From germline, CDR1 is SEHNR and CDR2 FQNEAQ (reference sequence). The V gene lost 2 bases and the J gene lost 5 bases, with 19 bases spanning the gap. Here the CDR3 reads CASSLSRRLGSNEQYF. CDR3 sequence (DNA): TGTGCCAGCAGCTTAAGCCGGCGATTGGGGAGTAACGAGCAGTACTTC. The full variable domain, rest sourced from reference TRBV7-9 and TRBJ2-7, is DTGVSQNPRHKITKRGQNVTFRCDPISEHNRLYWYRQTLGQGPEFLTYFQNEAQLEKSRLLSDRFSAERPKGSFSTLEIQRTEQGDSAMYLCASSLSRRLGSNEQYFGPGTRLTVT.

The chain employs TRBV18 and TRBJ2-1, with D possibly matching TRBD2 (5 bases). The germline V gene has CDR1 KGHSH and CDR2 LQKENI. V gave up 8 bases and J gave up 3 bases, with 11 bases separating them. CDR3 length: 13 residues. For the CDR3, the DNA is TGTGCCAGCGCGAACCGGGACTACAATGAGCAGTTCTTC. This encodes CASANRDYNEQFF.